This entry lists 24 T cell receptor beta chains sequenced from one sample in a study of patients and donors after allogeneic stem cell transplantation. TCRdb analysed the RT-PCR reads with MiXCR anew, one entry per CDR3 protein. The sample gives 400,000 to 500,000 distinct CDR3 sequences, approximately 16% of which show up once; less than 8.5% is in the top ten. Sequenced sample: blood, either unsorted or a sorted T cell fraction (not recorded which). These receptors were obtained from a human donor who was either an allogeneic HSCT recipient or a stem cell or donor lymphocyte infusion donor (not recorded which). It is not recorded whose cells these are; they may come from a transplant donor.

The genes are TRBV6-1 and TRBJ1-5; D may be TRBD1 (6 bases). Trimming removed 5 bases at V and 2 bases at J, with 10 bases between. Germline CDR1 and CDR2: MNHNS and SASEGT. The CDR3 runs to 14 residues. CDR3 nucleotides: TGTGCCAGCAGTCACAGGGTTGGCAATCAGCCCCAGCATTTT. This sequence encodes CASSHRVGNQPQHF.

CDR3 coding DNA: TGTGCCAGCAGCACAGCGACAGGGGAAAAACTGTTTTTT. The encoded protein is CASSTATGEKLFF. The chain uses TRBV7-2 and TRBJ1-4, with 7 bases fitting TRBD1. The CDR3 is 13 residues long. V trimming: 5 bases; J trimming: 8 bases; junction bases outside the gene matches: 5. The germline gives CDR1 SGHTA, CDR2 FQGNSA. The whole variable domain, remainder taken from reference TRBV7-2 and TRBJ1-4, is GAGVSQSPSNKVTEKGKDVELRCDPISGHTALYWYRQSLGQGLEFLIYFQGNSAPDKSGLPSDRFSAERTGGSVSTLTIQRTQQEDSAVYLCASSTATGEKLFFGSGTQLSVL.

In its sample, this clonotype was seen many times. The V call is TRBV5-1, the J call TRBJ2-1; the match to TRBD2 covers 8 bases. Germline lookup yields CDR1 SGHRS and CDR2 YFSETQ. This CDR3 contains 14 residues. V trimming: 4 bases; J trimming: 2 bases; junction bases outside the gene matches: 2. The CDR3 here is CASSLAGPYNEQFF. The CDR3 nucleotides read TGCGCCAGCAGCCTAGCGGGCCCCTACAATGAGCAGTTCTTC.

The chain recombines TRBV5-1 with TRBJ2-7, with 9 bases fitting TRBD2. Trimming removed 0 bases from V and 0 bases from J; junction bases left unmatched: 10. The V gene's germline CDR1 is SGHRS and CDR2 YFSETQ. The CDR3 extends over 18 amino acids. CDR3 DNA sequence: TGCGCCAGCAGCTTGGCCGGATTAGCGGGAGTAGACTCCTACGAGCAGTACTTC. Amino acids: CASSLAGLAGVDSYEQYF.

As DNA, the CDR3 is TGTGCCAGCAGCCAAGAATGGTCCTACGAGCAGTACTTC. Its translation: CASSQEWSYEQYF. The V and J genes are TRBV3-1 and TRBJ2-7; no firm D call. From germline, CDR1 is LGHDT and CDR2 YNNKEL (reference sequence). V shed 0 bases and J shed 1 base, with 4 bases lying between them. This CDR3 has 13 residues.

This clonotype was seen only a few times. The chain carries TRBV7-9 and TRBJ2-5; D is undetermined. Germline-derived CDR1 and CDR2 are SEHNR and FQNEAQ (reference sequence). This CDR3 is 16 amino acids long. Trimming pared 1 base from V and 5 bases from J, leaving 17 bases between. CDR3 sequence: CASSLEADGTRETQYF. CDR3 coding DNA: TGTGCCAGCAGCTTAGAGGCGGACGGAACCCGGGAGACCCAGTACTTC.

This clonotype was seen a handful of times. CDR3 nucleotides: TGTGCCTGGATAGGCGATAGCACCGGGGAGCTGTTTTTT. Amino acids: CAWIGDSTGELFF. The genes are TRBV30 and TRBJ2-2; D is unresolved. This CDR3 comprises 13 residues. In germline, CDR1 is GTSNPN, CDR2 SVGIG (reference sequence). V was trimmed by 4 bases and J by 4 bases, leaving 10 bases between them.

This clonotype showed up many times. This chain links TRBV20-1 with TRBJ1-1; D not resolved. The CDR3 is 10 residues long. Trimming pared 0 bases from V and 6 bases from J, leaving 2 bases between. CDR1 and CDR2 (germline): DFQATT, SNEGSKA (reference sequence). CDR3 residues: CSAREAEAFF. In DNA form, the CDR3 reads TGCAGTGCTAGAGAGGCTGAAGCTTTCTTT.

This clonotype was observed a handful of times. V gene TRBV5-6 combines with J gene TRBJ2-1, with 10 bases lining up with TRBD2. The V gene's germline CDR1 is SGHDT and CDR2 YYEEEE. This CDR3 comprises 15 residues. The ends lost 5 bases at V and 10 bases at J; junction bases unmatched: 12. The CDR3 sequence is CASSHTGTSVREQFF. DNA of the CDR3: TGTGCCAGCAGTCATACCGGGACTAGCGTACGGGAGCAGTTCTTC.

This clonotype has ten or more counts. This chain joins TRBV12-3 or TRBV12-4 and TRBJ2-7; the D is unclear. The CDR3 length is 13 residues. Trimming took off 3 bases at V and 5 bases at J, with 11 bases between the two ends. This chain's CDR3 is CASSFPPRDEQYF. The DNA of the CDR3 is TGTGCCAGCAGTTTTCCCCCAAGGGACGAGCAGTACTTC.

CDR3 sequence reads: CSVEVSHYGYTF. CDR3 DNA: TGCAGCGTTGAAGTCAGCCACTATGGCTACACCTTC. V is TRBV29-1 and J is TRBJ1-2; D remains ambiguous. V was shortened by 1 base and J by 3 bases, with 6 bases between the two germline ends. Germline CDR1 and CDR2: SQVTM and ANQGSEA. The CDR3 is 12 amino acids.

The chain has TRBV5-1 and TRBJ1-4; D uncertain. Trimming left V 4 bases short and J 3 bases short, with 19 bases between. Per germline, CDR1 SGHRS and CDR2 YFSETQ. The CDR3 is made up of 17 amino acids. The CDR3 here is CASSPGYSVSSNEKLFF. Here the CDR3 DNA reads TGCGCCAGCAGCCCCGGTTACAGTGTCTCATCTAATGAAAAACTGTTTTTT.

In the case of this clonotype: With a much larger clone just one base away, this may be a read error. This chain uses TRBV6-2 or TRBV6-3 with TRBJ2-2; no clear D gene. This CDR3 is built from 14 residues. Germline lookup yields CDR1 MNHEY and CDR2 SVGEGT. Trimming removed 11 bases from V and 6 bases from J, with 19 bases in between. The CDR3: CASSVKTNAGELFF. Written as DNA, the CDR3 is TGTGCCTCTTCGGTAAAGACCAACGCCGGGGAGCTGTTTTTT.

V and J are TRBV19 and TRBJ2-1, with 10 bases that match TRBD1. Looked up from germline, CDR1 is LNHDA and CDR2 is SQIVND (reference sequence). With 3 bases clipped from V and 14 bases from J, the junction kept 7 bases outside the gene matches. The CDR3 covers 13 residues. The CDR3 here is CASSIPTDRGKFF. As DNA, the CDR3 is TGTGCCAGTAGTATCCCCACGGACAGGGGGAAGTTCTTC.

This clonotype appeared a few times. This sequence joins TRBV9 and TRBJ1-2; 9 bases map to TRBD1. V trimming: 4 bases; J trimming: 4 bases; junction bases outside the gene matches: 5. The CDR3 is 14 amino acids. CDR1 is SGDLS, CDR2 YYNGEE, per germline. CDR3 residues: CASSTDRGTYGYTF. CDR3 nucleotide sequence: TGTGCCAGCAGCACAGACAGGGGGACCTATGGCTACACCTTC. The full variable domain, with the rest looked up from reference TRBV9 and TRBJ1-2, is DSGVTQTPKHLITATGQRVTLRCSPRSGDLSVYWYQQSLDQGLQFLIQYYNGEERAKGNILERFSAQQFPDLHSELNLSSLELGDSALYFCASSTDRGTYGYTFGSGTRLTVV.

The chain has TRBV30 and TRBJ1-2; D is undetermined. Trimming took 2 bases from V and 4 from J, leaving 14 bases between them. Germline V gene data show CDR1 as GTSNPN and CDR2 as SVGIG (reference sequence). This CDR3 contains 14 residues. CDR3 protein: CAWSTRRRAYGYTF. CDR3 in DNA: TGTGCCTGGAGTACGCGTAGGCGGGCCTATGGCTACACCTTC.

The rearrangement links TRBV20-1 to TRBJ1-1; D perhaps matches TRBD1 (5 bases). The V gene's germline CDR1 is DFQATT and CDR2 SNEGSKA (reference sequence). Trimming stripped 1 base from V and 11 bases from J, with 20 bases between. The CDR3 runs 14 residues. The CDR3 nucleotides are TGCAGTGCTAGAGCGACCGGGACGCCTTCAGGGGCTTTCTTT. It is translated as CSARATGTPSGAFF.

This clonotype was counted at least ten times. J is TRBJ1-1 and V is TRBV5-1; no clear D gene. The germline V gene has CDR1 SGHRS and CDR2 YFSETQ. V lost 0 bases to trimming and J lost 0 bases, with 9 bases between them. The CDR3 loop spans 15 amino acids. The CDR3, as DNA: TGCGCCAGCAGCTTGGAGGGCAGCATGAACACTGAAGCTTTCTTT. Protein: CASSLEGSMNTEAFF.

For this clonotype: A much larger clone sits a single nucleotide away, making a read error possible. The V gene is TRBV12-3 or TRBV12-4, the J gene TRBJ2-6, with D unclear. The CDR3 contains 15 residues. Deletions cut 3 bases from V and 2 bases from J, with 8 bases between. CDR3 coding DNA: TGTGCCAGCAGTTTCTGGACCCCTGGGGCCAACGTCCTGACTTTC. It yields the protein CASSFWTPGANVLTF.

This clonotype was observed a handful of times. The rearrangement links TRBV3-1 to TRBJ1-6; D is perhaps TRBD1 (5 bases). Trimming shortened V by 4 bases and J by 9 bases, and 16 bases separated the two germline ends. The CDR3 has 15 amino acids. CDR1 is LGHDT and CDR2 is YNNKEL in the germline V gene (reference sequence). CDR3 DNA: TGTGCCAGCAGCCGGATCCAGGGTTCGGGTTCACCCCTCCACTTT. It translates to CASSRIQGSGSPLHF.

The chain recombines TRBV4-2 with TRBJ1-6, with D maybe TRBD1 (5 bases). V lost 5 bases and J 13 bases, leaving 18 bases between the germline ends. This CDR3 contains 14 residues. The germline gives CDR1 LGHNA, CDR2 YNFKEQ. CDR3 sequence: CASSEIDLTDPLHF. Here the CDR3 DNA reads TGTGCCAGCAGCGAGATCGATTTGACAGACCCCCTCCACTTT.

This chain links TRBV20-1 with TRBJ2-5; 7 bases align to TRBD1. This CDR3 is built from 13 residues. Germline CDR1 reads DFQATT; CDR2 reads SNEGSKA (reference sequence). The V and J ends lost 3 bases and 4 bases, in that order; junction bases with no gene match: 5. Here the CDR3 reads CSARPTGRETQYF. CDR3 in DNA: TGCAGTGCTAGGCCGACAGGGAGAGAGACCCAGTACTTC.

CDR3: CSAWTGPGTEAFF. The CDR3 DNA is TGCAGCGCCTGGACAGGGCCAGGCACTGAAGCTTTCTTT. The rearrangement joins TRBV29-1 to TRBJ1-1, with 8 bases aligning to TRBD1. This CDR3 comprises 13 residues. V was pared by 7 bases and J by 4 bases, with 8 bases of the junction left unmatched. Per germline, CDR1 SQVTM and CDR2 ANQGSEA.

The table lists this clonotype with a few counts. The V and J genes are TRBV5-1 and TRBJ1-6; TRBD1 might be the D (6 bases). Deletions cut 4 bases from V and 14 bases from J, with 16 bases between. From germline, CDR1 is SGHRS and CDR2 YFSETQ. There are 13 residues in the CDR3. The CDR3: CASSGDRRRALHF. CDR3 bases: TGCGCCAGCAGCGGCGACAGGCGTAGGGCCCTCCACTTT.